The 24 T cell receptor beta chains reported below all come from one sample, sequenced in a study of blood T cells in healthy people across ages. Alongside a J-beta primer mix, a sample-barcoded 5' primer served in a second PCR lasting roughly 7 to 11 cycles. TCRdb called the 5' RACE reads again in MiXCR, with one record for every CDR3 protein. The sample has about 780,000 distinct CDR3 sequences, roughly 46% seen once. The material sequenced was blood. The origin of the receptors is a man at least 80 years old in good health.

The chain carries TRBV15 and TRBJ2-5; D is tentatively TRBD1 or TRBD2 (6 bases each). The length of the CDR3 is 11 residues. V lost 6 bases to trimming and J lost 7 bases, with 9 bases between them. Germline CDR1 and CDR2: LNHNV and YYDKDF (reference sequence). CDR3 nucleotide sequence: TGTGCCACCAGACAGGGAGGGACCCAGTACTTC. It is translated as CATRQGGTQYF.

This clonotype was picked up a small number of times. The chain links TRBV29-1 to TRBJ2-5; tentatively, D is TRBD2 (5 bases). The CDR3 has 14 residues. Germline values: CDR1 SQVTM, CDR2 ANQGSEA. Trimming took off 3 bases at V and 1 base at J, with 12 bases between the two ends. CDR3 sequence reads: CSVEGDGVQETQYF. CDR3 nucleotide sequence: TGCAGCGTTGAGGGAGACGGGGTCCAAGAGACCCAGTACTTC.

A remark on this clonotype: Relative to the germline gene, one junction end is altered; a read error may explain this. The V and J genes are TRBV20-1 and TRBJ1-1, with 7 bases that match TRBD1. The CDR3 sequence is 14 residues long. Germline V lookup: CDR1 DFQATT, CDR2 SNEGSKA (reference sequence). The CDR3 coding sequence is TGCAGTGTTAGACCCGGGACAGCGAACACTGAAGCTTTCTTT. It is translated as CSVRPGTANTEAFF.

This clonotype has a handful of counts. This may be a read error, as it is one base from a much larger clone. The V and J genes are TRBV7-2 and TRBJ2-3; D is ambiguous. The ends were cut back, 0 bases at V and 4 bases at J, with 8 bases in the middle. Germline V gene sequence: CDR1 SGHTA, CDR2 FQGNSA. This CDR3 contains 14 residues. CDR3 sequence reads: CASSLASLPDTQYF. CDR3 nucleotide sequence: TGTGCCAGCAGCTTAGCGAGTCTCCCAGATACGCAGTATTTT.

This clonotype was counted at least ten times. This chain joins TRBV20-1 and TRBJ2-1, with D perhaps given as TRBD1 or TRBD2 (6 bases each). Trimming took 5 bases from V and 7 from J, leaving 18 bases between them. The V gene's germline CDR1 is DFQATT and CDR2 SNEGSKA (reference sequence). This CDR3 comprises 14 residues. CDR3 amino acids: CSAPTGGDVNEQFF. The CDR3 bases are TGCAGTGCTCCCACCGGGGGCGACGTGAATGAGCAGTTCTTC.

The V and J genes are TRBV9 and TRBJ2-7; 7 bases line up with TRBD2. Germline CDR1 and CDR2: SGDLS and YYNGEE. The V segment lost 1 base and the J segment 3 bases; nucleotides outside the gene matches: 7. The CDR3 covers 15 residues. CDR3 sequence: CASSVLAEELYEQYF. In DNA form, the CDR3 reads TGTGCCAGCAGCGTACTAGCGGAGGAACTCTACGAGCAGTACTTC.

This clonotype was observed a handful of times. CDR3 loop: CASSYESGLDGYTF. The CDR3 nucleotides read TGTGCCAGCAGTTACGAATCAGGCTTGGATGGCTACACCTTC. The genes are TRBV6-6 and TRBJ1-2; no clear D. Deletions cut 2 bases from V and 6 bases from J, with 13 bases between. Per germline, CDR1 MNHNY and CDR2 SVGAGI (reference sequence). This CDR3 spans 14 amino acids.

The rearrangement joins TRBV28 to TRBJ1-4, with unresolved D. V was cut by 0 bases and J by 7 bases, with 9 bases left in between. CDR1 is MDHEN and CDR2 is SYDVKM in the germline V gene. This CDR3 spans 14 amino acids. The CDR3 coding sequence is TGTGCCAGCAGTTTATGGGGAAATGGTGAAAAACTGTTTTTT. It encodes CASSLWGNGEKLFF.

This chain joins TRBV2 and TRBJ2-5; tentative D call: TRBD1 (5 bases). The CDR3 has 16 residues. Germline CDR1 reads SNHLY; CDR2 reads FYNNEI. Trimming removed 3 bases at V and 2 bases at J, with 16 bases between. The CDR3 loop reads CASSETARPYQETQYF. The CDR3 DNA follows: TGTGCCAGCAGTGAGACAGCCCGGCCCTATCAAGAGACCCAGTACTTC.

The chain employs TRBV12-3 or TRBV12-4 and TRBJ2-2; D is possibly TRBD2 (6 bases). V gave up 6 bases and J gave up 4 bases, with 15 bases separating them. The CDR3 is made up of 15 amino acids. CDR3 residues: CASRPEAGITGELFF. The DNA of the CDR3 is TGTGCCAGCAGACCTGAGGCGGGAATCACCGGGGAGCTGTTTTTT.

The rearrangement links TRBV12-5 to TRBJ2-1, with a tentative D call TRBD2 (5 bases). CDR3 length: 16 residues. V was cut by 2 bases and J by 0 bases, with 11 bases left in between. The germline CDR1 and CDR2 sequences are LGHNT and FRNRAP. CDR3 region: CASGLRSGSSYNEQFF. The CDR3 nucleotides read TGTGCTAGTGGTTTGAGGAGCGGTAGCTCCTACAATGAGCAGTTCTTC.

This clonotype came up a few times. This chain joins TRBV11-2 and TRBJ2-7; D is possibly TRBD1 (5 bases). Germline loops: CDR1 SGHAT, CDR2 FQNNGV. CDR3 length: 16 residues. V lost 1 base, J lost 0 bases, and 13 bases lay in between. The CDR3 loop reads CASSLGPGLASYEQYF. The CDR3 bases are TGTGCCAGCAGCTTAGGACCAGGGCTTGCCTCCTACGAGCAGTACTTC. Variable domain in full (rest from reference TRBV11-2 and TRBJ2-7): EAGVAQSPRYKIIEKRQSVAFWCNPISGHATLYWYQQILGQGPKLLIQFQNNGVVDDSQLPKDRFSAERLKGVDSTLKIQPAKLEDSAVYLCASSLGPGLASYEQYFGPGTRLTVT.

This clonotype was recorded at least ten times. This sequence joins TRBV7-8 and TRBJ2-7; D is possibly TRBD1 or TRBD2 (5 bases each). Per germline, CDR1 SGHVS and CDR2 FQNEAQ. Trimming shortened V by 5 bases and J by 0 bases, and 14 bases separated the two germline ends. The CDR3 is 15 residues long. For the CDR3, the DNA is TGTGCCAGCAGCCGCCGGGACGGCAGCTCCTACGAGCAGTACTTC. Its translation is CASSRRDGSSYEQYF.

There are a few counts of this clonotype. This sequence joins TRBV20-1 and TRBJ2-7, with D tentatively TRBD1 or TRBD2 (5 bases each). The V gene's germline CDR1 is DFQATT and CDR2 SNEGSKA (reference sequence). The CDR3 is made up of 12 amino acids. The germline V and J ends were trimmed by 6 bases and 5 bases, with 14 bases remaining between them. The CDR3, as DNA: TGCAGTGCCCTGGGGGTACAGAACGAGCAGTACTTC. Translating gives CSALGVQNEQYF.

The rearrangement uses TRBV7-8 and TRBJ2-1; TRBD2 aligns across 10 bases. V dropped 1 base and J dropped 2; count of bases not matched to a gene: 2. This CDR3 is built from 16 residues. Germline CDR1 and CDR2: SGHVS and FQNEAQ. CDR3 sequence: CASSLVTSGTYNEQFF. CDR3 DNA sequence: TGTGCCAGCAGCTTAGTCACTAGCGGGACCTACAATGAGCAGTTCTTC. Together with reference TRBV7-8 and TRBJ2-1, the CDR3 gives the full variable domain: GAGVSQSPRYKVAKRGQDVALRCDPISGHVSLFWYQQALGQGPEFLTYFQNEAQLDKSGLPSDRFFAERPEGSVSTLKIQRTQQEDSAVYLCASSLVTSGTYNEQFFGPGTRLTVL.

The rearrangement links TRBV29-1 to TRBJ2-1; D ambiguous. The V end was cut by 6 bases, the J end by 7 bases, with 13 bases between. The length of the CDR3 is 12 residues. Germline values: CDR1 SQVTM, CDR2 ANQGSEA. Written as DNA, the CDR3 is TGCAGCGTGGACGAAACAGTGAATGAGCAGTTCTTC. It translates to CSVDETVNEQFF.

This chain uses TRBV4-1 with TRBJ2-3; 14 bases align to TRBD2. Unmatched junction bases numbered 3, after V lost 3 bases and J lost 4 bases. The CDR3 sequence is 16 residues long. The germline gives CDR1 MGHRA, CDR2 YSYEKL. CDR3 DNA sequence: TGCGCCAGCAGCCAGCCGACTAGCGGGAGGGCAGATACGCAGTATTTT. This gives the protein CASSQPTSGRADTQYF.

This clonotype has a handful of counts. This rearrangement joins TRBV7-8 to TRBJ2-2; perhaps D is TRBD1 or TRBD2 (5 bases each). Germline CDR1 and CDR2: SGHVS and FQNEAQ. This CDR3 region has 14 residues. V was trimmed by 5 bases and J by 7 bases, leaving 14 bases between them. The CDR3 DNA follows: TGTGCCAGCAGCATCCGGGACCTATACGGGGAGCTGTTTTTT. Translation: CASSIRDLYGELFF.

The count of this clonotype is one. The chain combines TRBV12-3 or TRBV12-4 with TRBJ2-5; D not certain. The CDR3 covers 15 residues. V shed 2 bases and J shed 5 bases, with 15 bases lying between them. This CDR3 is CASSLTSVAVETQYF. CDR3 coding DNA: TGTGCCAGCAGTTTAACGTCGGTAGCCGTGGAGACCCAGTACTTC.

There are many counts of this clonotype. The V and J genes are TRBV20-1 and TRBJ2-1; 10 bases match TRBD2. Trimming cost V 0 bases and J 4 bases; bases outside gene matches: 3. CDR1 and CDR2 (germline): DFQATT, SNEGSKA (reference sequence). The CDR3 consists of 15 residues. The chain's CDR3 is CSARDTSGVYNEQFF. DNA for the CDR3: TGCAGTGCTAGAGATACTAGCGGGGTTTACAATGAGCAGTTCTTC.

This clonotype was seen ten or more times. V and J are TRBV27 and TRBJ2-7; 15 bases are shared with TRBD2. After removal of 3 bases from V and 7 bases from J, the junction contained 10 bases not matched to a gene. In germline, CDR1 is MNHEY, CDR2 SMNVEV (reference sequence). The CDR3 has 17 residues. CDR3: CASSFSGLAGGLGEQYF. CDR3 in DNA: TGTGCCAGCAGTTTTTCTGGACTAGCGGGAGGGCTGGGGGAGCAGTACTTC.

The sample holds a few counts of this clonotype. This chain connects TRBV4-3 to TRBJ2-1; D might be TRBD1 (6 bases). Germline assignment: CDR1 LGHNA and CDR2 YSLEER. The germline V and J ends were trimmed by 1 base and 8 bases, with 15 bases remaining between them. The CDR3 runs to 15 residues. CDR3 sequence reads: CASSQGGPVGDEQFF. The CDR3 DNA reads as TGCGCCAGCAGCCAAGGGGGGCCGGTAGGGGATGAGCAGTTCTTC.

This rearrangement joins TRBV20-1 to TRBJ2-7; D is unresolved. CDR1 and CDR2 from the germline V gene are DFQATT and SNEGSKA (reference sequence). This CDR3 spans 15 amino acids. With 1 base removed from V and 0 bases from J, the gap between germline ends came to 13 bases. DNA for the CDR3: TGCAGTGCTAGAGGCGAGACCCAAAGCTCCTACGAGCAGTACTTC. As protein: CSARGETQSSYEQYF.

This sequence joins TRBV7-9 and TRBJ2-1, with TRBD2 as a possible D gene (5 bases). The germline V gene has CDR1 SEHNR and CDR2 FQNEAQ (reference sequence). V was cut by 0 bases and J by 6 bases, with 18 bases left in between. This CDR3 has 17 amino acids. CDR3 loop: CASSLARETLGSNEQFF. CDR3 sequence (DNA): TGTGCCAGCAGCTTAGCGCGTGAGACACTAGGATCCAATGAGCAGTTCTTC.